These T cell receptor beta chains were read from a single sample in a study of T cells in Graves' hyperthyroidism and ophthalmopathy. In TCRdb, the multiplex PCR reads were re-called with MiXCR into one record per CDR3 protein. The top ten hold roughly 50% of the sample, which has more than 450,000 distinct CDR3 sequences, nearly 20% seen once. Sequencing was carried out using blood. Source of these receptors: a man aged 35-49 years with Graves' ophthalmopathy. Both conserved end residues are part of each CDR3. D genes are given only for firm matches. Clone size appears in some rows only: once, few, many, or a class for an expanded clone.

V gene,J gene,clone size,D gene,CDR3 DNA,CDR3 protein
TRBV20-1,TRBJ2-1,many,TRBD1,TGCAGTGCTAGTGTAATACAGGGGGGTGAGCAGTTCTTC,CSASVIQGGEQFF
TRBV27,TRBJ1-6,few,NA,TGTGCCAGCAGTTTAGACCGGGGCCATAATTCACCCCTCCACTTT,CASSLDRGHNSPLHF
TRBV6-6,TRBJ1-2,few,NA,TGTGCCAGCAGTTACTTAGGACAGCAGTATGGCTACACCTTC,CASSYLGQQYGYTF
TRBV11-2,TRBJ2-3,many,TRBD1,TGTGCCAGCAGCTCCGGACAGGGGGCAAACACAGATACGCAGTATTTT,CASSSGQGANTDTQYF
TRBV28,TRBJ1-2,many,NA,TGTGCCAGCGGAGAGCCAGCTGAGGGGATGGGGTATGGCTACACCTTC,CASGEPAEGMGYGYTF
TRBV6-1,TRBJ1-5,NA,NA,TGTGCCAGCCAACACGGAGGAAGCAATCAGCCCCAGCATTTT,CASQHGGSNQPQHF
TRBV27,TRBJ2-5,many,NA,TGTGCCAGCAGTCCTCAGACACGGGGCCAAGAGACCCAGTACTTC,CASSPQTRGQETQYF
TRBV5-1,TRBJ1-1,many,NA,TGCGCCAGCAGCTTGGCGTTCGGCGAATTTGAAGCTTTCTTT,CASSLAFGEFEAFF
TRBV11-2,TRBJ1-1,many,TRBD1,TGTGCCAGCAGCTCCCCGGACAGGGGCGGGCGGGACAACACTGAAGCTTTCTTT,CASSSPDRGGRDNTEAFF
TRBV20-1,TRBJ1-1,NA,NA,TGCAGTGCTAGTGATATCTTTGAGGGCACTGAAGCTTTCTTT,CSASDIFEGTEAFF
TRBV6-1,TRBJ2-1,NA,TRBD2,TGTGCCAGCAGCGGGACTAGCGGGTACAATGAGCAGTTCTTC,CASSGTSGYNEQFF
TRBV29-1,TRBJ2-7,few,NA,TGCAGCGTCCTTGGAGGGTCCTACGAGCAGTACTTC,CSVLGGSYEQYF
TRBV2,TRBJ1-2,many,NA,TGTGCCAGCAGTGAAAATGGGCAGGGGACTGGCTACACCTTC,CASSENGQGTGYTF
TRBV5-1,TRBJ1-2,NA,NA,TGCGCCAGCAGCTACGACAGTTCCTATGGCTACACCTTC,CASSYDSSYGYTF
TRBV7-8,TRBJ2-1,NA,TRBD2,TGTGCCAGCAGCCCGTTGCGCCTTTCGATAGCGGGAGGAGGCGATGAGCAGTTCTTC,CASSPLRLSIAGGGDEQFF
TRBV7-2,TRBJ2-3,many,TRBD2,TGTGCCAGCAGCGCATCACTAGCGGGAAGCACAGATACGCAGTATTTT,CASSASLAGSTDTQYF
TRBV6-1,TRBJ1-4,few,NA,TGTGCCATTTCTGGGACACTCGGGGATGAAAAACTGTTTTTT,CAISGTLGDEKLFF
TRBV28,TRBJ2-5,few,NA,TGTGCCAGCAGTGGCGAGACAAGAGAGACCCAGTACTTC,CASSGETRETQYF
TRBV3-1,TRBJ2-1,many,TRBD1,TGTGCCAGCAGCCAATATCGCGGACAGGGGGCGTTGAATGAGCAGTTCTTC,CASSQYRGQGALNEQFF
TRBV30,TRBJ1-5,NA,NA,TGTGCCTGGAGTGTGGGGTCTCACAGCAATCAGTCCCAGCATTTT,CAWSVGSHSNQSQHF
TRBV7-2,TRBJ2-1,NA,TRBD2,TGTGCCAGCAGCTTAGCAGCGGGAGCCTGGAATGAGCAGTTCTTC,CASSLAAGAWNEQFF
TRBV3-1,TRBJ2-1,NA,TRBD2,TGTGCCAGCAGCCAAGGGGCTAGCGGGAGAGGGCATGAGCAGTTCTTC,CASSQGASGRGHEQFF
TRBV20-1,TRBJ2-1,NA,NA,TGCAGTGAGCAGAAAGGGCGGAACAATGAGCAGTTCTTC,CSEQKGRNNEQFF
TRBV3-1,TRBJ1-4,many,NA,TGTGCCAGCAGCGCACGAGAAAAACTGTTTTTT,CASSAREKLFF
TRBV6-2/TRBV6-3,TRBJ2-7,few,TRBD1,TGTGCCAGCAGCCGGGACAGGGTCGACGAGCAGTACTTC,CASSRDRVDEQYF
TRBV3-1,TRBJ1-6,few,NA,TGTGCCAGCCGGCGGCCTCAGGGACCCCTCCACTTT,CASRRPQGPLHF
TRBV10-3,TRBJ1-5,NA,NA,TGTGCCATCAGTGCCTTTGATCAGCCCCAGCATTTT,CAISAFDQPQHF
TRBV7-2,TRBJ2-5,NA,TRBD2,TGTGCCAGCAGTCGGACTAGCGAGACCCAGTACTTC,CASSRTSETQYF
TRBV2,TRBJ2-7,NA,NA,TGTGCCAGCATGAGCAGGGAAAGGGCCTACGAGCAGTACTTC,CASMSRERAYEQYF
TRBV7-6,TRBJ1-6,NA,NA,TGTGCCAGCAGCTCCGTAAATTCACCCCTCCACTTT,CASSSVNSPLHF
TRBV11-2,TRBJ2-7,many,TRBD2,TGTGCCAGCAGCTTGGGCCTAGCGGGGGGAAACTACGAGCAGTACTTC,CASSLGLAGGNYEQYF
TRBV6-2/TRBV6-3,TRBJ2-3,NA,TRBD2,TGTGCCAGCAGTTACGGTCTAGCGGGGGGGCGGGGAACAGATACGCAGTATTTT,CASSYGLAGGRGTDTQYF
TRBV7-8,TRBJ1-1,few,NA,TGTGCCAGCAGCCTCGGCGGACAGTACACTGAAGCTTTCTTT,CASSLGGQYTEAFF
TRBV7-7,TRBJ2-3,NA,TRBD2,TGTGCTAGCAGCTTAGAACCGGGACTAGCGACGTTCCAGTATTTT,CASSLEPGLATFQYF
TRBV7-8,TRBJ1-2,NA,TRBD1,TGTGCCAGCAGCGTTTCTCCCGGGACAGGGGACACCTTC,CASSVSPGTGDTF
TRBV3-1,TRBJ2-1,NA,NA,TGTGTCAGCAGCGGCAACAGGGTGTTAAGCGATGAGCAGTTCTTC,CVSSGNRVLSDEQFF
TRBV18,TRBJ1-3,NA,NA,TGTGCCAGCTCGGAAGGGGGAGACTCTGGAAACACCATATATTTT,CASSEGGDSGNTIYF
TRBV5-6,TRBJ1-6,NA,NA,TGTGCCAGCAGCGTACAGGGTCCGGTACTCCACTTT,CASSVQGPVLHF
TRBV7-8,TRBJ1-2,NA,NA,TGTGCCAGCAGCTTAGGCCCCCGCTCGGTCAATGGCTACACCTTC,CASSLGPRSVNGYTF
TRBV7-2,TRBJ2-1,many,TRBD2,TGTGCCAGCAGCTTACCCGGGACTAGCGGAAACAATGAGCAGTTCTTC,CASSLPGTSGNNEQFF
TRBV3-1,TRBJ1-4,many,NA,TGTGCCAGCAGCCAAGATGGAACCCGAGGCGAAAAACTGTTTTTT,CASSQDGTRGEKLFF
TRBV6-1,TRBJ1-2,NA,NA,TGTGCCAGCAGTGAAGCCGCCAGGGGTGGCTACACCTTC,CASSEAARGGYTF
TRBV12-3/TRBV12-4,TRBJ2-1,NA,NA,TGTGCCAACACCATGGGTGGTAAAACGAATGAGCAGTTCTTC,CANTMGGKTNEQFF
TRBV18,TRBJ1-3,NA,NA,TGTGCCACGGCCCCCGGACAAAATTCTGGAAACACCATATATTTT,CATAPGQNSGNTIYF
TRBV3-1,TRBJ2-5,many,TRBD2,TGTGCCAGCAGCCAAGAAGTCGGGCTAGCGGGAGGGAGGAAGACCCAGTACTTC,CASSQEVGLAGGRKTQYF
TRBV7-6,TRBJ2-1,many,TRBD2,TGTGCCAGCAGCCAAGGACTAGCGGGAGCCCCCCTAGACAATGAGCAGTTCTTC,CASSQGLAGAPLDNEQFF
TRBV11-2,TRBJ1-1,NA,NA,TGTGTCAGCAGCTTAGAGGCAGCGGGAAGGAACACTGAAGCTTTCTTT,CVSSLEAAGRNTEAFF
TRBV7-9,TRBJ2-7,few,NA,TGTGCCAGCAGCCATGACAGGAGCGAGCAGTACTTC,CASSHDRSEQYF
TRBV2,TRBJ1-1,many,NA,TGTGCCAGCAGTGGAGACACTGAAGCTTTCTTT,CASSGDTEAFF
TRBV20-1,TRBJ2-1,few,TRBD1,TGCAGTGCGGCCCCGGGACAGGCGTACAATGAGCAGTTCTTC,CSAAPGQAYNEQFF
TRBV6-2/TRBV6-3,TRBJ2-6,NA,NA,TGTGCCAGCAGTTACTCTTCCTCTGGGGCCAACGTCCTGACTTTC,CASSYSSSGANVLTF
TRBV3-1,TRBJ2-3,many,NA,TGTGCCAGCAGCCAAGATGGGCTAAGGTATACGCAGTATTTT,CASSQDGLRYTQYF
TRBV19,TRBJ1-1,few,NA,TGTGCCAGTAGTCGAGAGCTTATGAACACTGAAGCTTTCTTT,CASSRELMNTEAFF
TRBV7-9,TRBJ1-3,few,NA,TGTGCCAGCAGCTTAAGGGCTTCGGCGGCAGCTGGAAACACCATATATTTT,CASSLRASAAAGNTIYF
TRBV5-1,TRBJ1-1,many,TRBD1,TGCGCCAGCAGCCATCTGGGGGCAGGGGGCATGAACACTGAAGCTTTCTTT,CASSHLGAGGMNTEAFF